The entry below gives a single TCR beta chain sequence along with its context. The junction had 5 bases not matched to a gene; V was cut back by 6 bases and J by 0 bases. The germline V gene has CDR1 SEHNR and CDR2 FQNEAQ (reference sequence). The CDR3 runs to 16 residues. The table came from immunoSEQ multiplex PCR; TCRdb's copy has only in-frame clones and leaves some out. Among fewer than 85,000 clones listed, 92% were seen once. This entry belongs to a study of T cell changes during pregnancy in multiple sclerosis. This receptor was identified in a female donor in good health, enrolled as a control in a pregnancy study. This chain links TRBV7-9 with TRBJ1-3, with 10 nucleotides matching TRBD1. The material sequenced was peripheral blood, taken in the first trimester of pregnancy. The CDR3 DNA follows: TGTGCCAGCAGTCGGGACAGGGGCTACTCTGGAAACACCATATATTTT. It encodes CASSRDRGYSGNTIYF.